Presented here are 23 T cell receptor beta chains from one specimen sequenced in a study of cytomegalovirus exposure and HLA in healthy donors. Generated by immunoSEQ multiplex PCR, the TCRdb table keeps only in-frame clones and is missing some. Of more than 200,000 clones in the sample, 90% were seen once. Sequencing was carried out using PBMCs. Source of these receptors: a woman aged 30 to 39 in good health and CMV-seronegative.

The V gene is TRBV29-1, the J gene TRBJ2-5; D ambiguous. From germline, CDR1 is SQVTM and CDR2 ANQGSEA. V lost 7 bases and J 4 bases, leaving 13 bases between the germline ends. This CDR3 has 12 residues. CDR3: CSAIPVGETQYF. The CDR3 DNA sequence: TGCAGCGCCATTCCGGTAGGAGAGACCCAGTACTTC. Full variable domain (rest looked up from reference TRBV29-1 and TRBJ2-5): SAVISQKPSRDICQRGTSLTIQCQVDSQVTMMFWYRQQPGQSLTLIATANQGSEATYESGFVIDKFPISRPNLTFSTLTVSNMSPEDSSIYLCSAIPVGETQYFGPGTRLLVL.

The J gene is TRBJ1-1, the V gene TRBV6-5; 10 nucleotides line up with TRBD1. Trimming cost V 6 bases and J 9 bases; bases outside gene matches: 10. The germline CDR1 and CDR2 sequences are MNHEY and SVGAGI. The CDR3 contains 14 residues. CDR3 loop: CASRLMGTGEKAFF. CDR3 bases: TGTGCCAGCAGACTGATGGGGACAGGGGAGAAAGCTTTCTTT.

This clone occurred once. V and J are TRBV7-6 and TRBJ1-5; D uncertain. This CDR3 has 13 residues. Trimming cost V 5 bases and J 6 bases, with 11 bases left between them. The V gene's germline CDR1 is SGHVS and CDR2 FNYEAQ. CDR3 residues: CASSSGEGQPQHF. In DNA form, the CDR3 reads TGTGCCAGCAGCAGCGGAGAGGGTCAGCCCCAGCATTTT.

The V call is TRBV19, the J call TRBJ1-5; no clear D gene. V shed 0 bases and J shed 0 bases, with 3 bases lying between them. Germline lookup yields CDR1 LNHDA and CDR2 SQIVND (reference sequence). The CDR3 covers 14 residues. CDR3 sequence (DNA): TGTGCCAGTAGTATAGACAATAGCAATCAGCCCCAGCATTTT. Translation gives CASSIDNSNQPQHF.

The chain joins TRBV6-5 to TRBJ2-3; D gene ambiguous. CDR3 length equals 13 residues. CDR1 and CDR2 from the germline V gene are MNHEY and SVGAGI. V lost 1 base, J lost 3 bases, and 5 bases lay in between. Here the CDR3 DNA reads TGTGCCAGCAGTTACTTGGGGACAGATACGCAGTATTTT. This gives the protein CASSYLGTDTQYF.

The rearrangement uses TRBV4-3 and TRBJ2-7; D unresolved. Trimming removed 1 base from V and 4 bases from J, with 8 bases in between. Germline V gene data show CDR1 as LGHNA and CDR2 as YSLEER. The CDR3 has 13 residues. The CDR3 loop reads CASSQVVSYEQYF. The CDR3 nucleotides read TGCGCCAGCAGCCAAGTTGTGTCGTACGAGCAGTACTTC.

This chain uses TRBV4-2 with TRBJ1-1; a weak D match, TRBD1 (5 bases). The V end was cut by 4 bases, the J end by 1 base, with 16 bases between. The CDR3 extends over 16 amino acids. CDR1 LGHNA and CDR2 YNFKEQ come from the germline V gene. This CDR3 reads CASSPHRGTGNTEAFF. CDR3 DNA: TGTGCCAGCAGCCCCCATCGGGGAACAGGGAACACTGAAGCTTTCTTT.

This clone was observed a single time. The rearrangement joins TRBV9 to TRBJ2-1; TRBD2 might be the D (6 bases). Trimming removed 1 base from V and 0 bases from J, with 8 bases in between. In germline, CDR1 is SGDLS, CDR2 YYNGEE. The CDR3 has 15 amino acids. The CDR3 coding sequence is TGTGCCAGCAGCGTATTCGGGAGCTCCTACAATGAGCAGTTCTTC. Protein product: CASSVFGSSYNEQFF.

This clone was observed a single time. The CDR3 DNA follows: TGCAGCGCTGAGCGGGTTGACAATGAGCAGTTCTTC. Its translation is CSAERVDNEQFF. V is TRBV29-1 and J is TRBJ2-1, with D perhaps TRBD2 (6 bases). Looked up from germline, CDR1 is SQVTM and CDR2 is ANQGSEA. The CDR3 length is 12 residues. Trimming stripped 7 bases from V and 5 bases from J, with 12 bases between.

This chain uses TRBV6-1 with TRBJ2-7, with a tentative D call TRBD1 (5 bases). Germline V gene lookup returns CDR1 MNHNS and CDR2 SASEGT. V was trimmed by 4 bases and J by 3 bases, leaving 10 bases between them. The CDR3 covers 13 residues. The CDR3 region is CASSAAGFYEQYF. The CDR3 coding sequence is TGTGCCAGCAGTGCTGCAGGGTTCTACGAGCAGTACTTC.

This clone occurred a few times. The V and J genes are TRBV7-9 and TRBJ1-2; D not resolved. Looked up from germline, CDR1 is SEHNR and CDR2 is FQNEAQ (reference sequence). The V end was cut by 5 bases, the J end by 6 bases, with 13 bases between. The CDR3 spans 13 residues. The CDR3 nucleotides read TGTGCCAGCAGCCATGACGCGGGGAATGGCTACACCTTC. It yields the protein CASSHDAGNGYTF.

The CDR3 here is CASSETHQGVLGGTLKETQYF. As DNA, the CDR3 is TGTGCCAGCAGTGAAACCCATCAGGGGGTTTTGGGGGGAACGCTAAAAGAGACCCAGTACTTC. V usage is TRBV2 and J usage is TRBJ2-5; possibly TRBD1 for D (7 bases). CDR3 length: 21 residues. The V and J ends lost 2 bases and 3 bases respectively, with 31 bases between them. The germline V gene encodes CDR1 SNHLY and CDR2 FYNNEI.

The V and J genes are TRBV27 and TRBJ2-1; D not resolved. V gave up 2 bases and J gave up 4 bases, with 9 bases separating them. Germline-derived CDR1 and CDR2 are MNHEY and SMNVEV (reference sequence). The CDR3 loop spans 14 amino acids. The CDR3 spells CASSLVVGYNEQFF. CDR3 in DNA: TGTGCCAGCAGTTTAGTCGTCGGATACAATGAGCAGTTCTTC.

The CDR3: CASSDPQREFGQTQYF. The CDR3 DNA reads as TGTGCCAGCAGCGATCCTCAGCGGGAGTTTGGGCAGACCCAGTACTTC. This sequence joins TRBV5-4 and TRBJ2-5; 8 positions agree with TRBD2. The germline V gene encodes CDR1 SGHNT and CDR2 YYREEE (reference sequence). This CDR3 has 16 residues. V shed 4 bases and J 6 bases; nucleotides not matched to a gene: 14.

The J gene is TRBJ2-1, the V gene TRBV19; D not certain. Trimming pared 3 bases from V and 10 bases from J, leaving 4 bases between. In germline, CDR1 is LNHDA, CDR2 SQIVND (reference sequence). The CDR3 is made up of 10 amino acids. The CDR3: CASSILEQFF. Written as DNA, the CDR3 is TGTGCCAGTAGTATTTTGGAGCAGTTCTTC. The variable domain in full, with the rest retrieved from reference TRBV19 and TRBJ2-1, is DGGITQSPKYLFRKEGQNVTLSCEQNLNHDAMYWYRQDPGQGLRLIYYSQIVNDFQKGDIAEGYSVSREKKESFPLTVTSAQKNPTAFYLCASSILEQFFGPGTRLTVL.

This chain uses TRBV28 with TRBJ2-1; 11 bases map to TRBD2. V dropped 5 bases and J dropped 2; count of bases not matched to a gene: 14. CDR1 and CDR2 (germline): MDHEN, SYDVKM. This CDR3 is built from 19 residues. CDR3 region: CASSPRGLAGSTTYNEQFF. CDR3 bases: TGTGCCAGCAGTCCCCGAGGACTAGCGGGCTCGACTACCTACAATGAGCAGTTCTTC.

The chain joins TRBV5-4 to TRBJ2-5; D is perhaps TRBD1 or TRBD2 (5 bases each). Germline loops: CDR1 SGHNT, CDR2 YYREEE (reference sequence). V lost 0 bases, J lost 2 bases, and 8 bases lay in between. The CDR3 length is 14 residues. CDR3 DNA: TGTGCCAGCAGCTTGGCCGGGGCTCAAGAGACCCAGTACTTC. Protein product: CASSLAGAQETQYF.

The gene calls are TRBV5-1 and TRBJ2-3; 7 bases are shared with TRBD2. The CDR3 consists of 15 residues. The germline V gene encodes CDR1 SGHRS and CDR2 YFSETQ. The trim removed 0 bases at V and 1 base at J, leaving 2 bases unmatched. CDR3 protein: CASSLVLAGTDTQYF. The CDR3 region has the DNA TGCGCCAGCAGCTTGGTTCTAGCGGGCACAGATACGCAGTATTTT.

In this sample, this clone turned up once. The chain has TRBV6-1 and TRBJ2-3; 15 nucleotides line up with TRBD2. This CDR3 has 15 residues. CDR1 and CDR2 from the germline V gene are MNHNS and SASEGT. The V segment lost 10 bases and the J segment 3 bases; nucleotides outside the gene matches: 5. Written as DNA, the CDR3 is TGTGCCACCGGGACTAGCGGGAGGCGGACAGATACGCAGTATTTT. The encoded protein is CATGTSGRRTDTQYF.

The chain links TRBV5-1 to TRBJ1-3; D is unclear. Trimming pared 0 bases from V and 4 bases from J, leaving 8 bases between. The V gene's germline CDR1 is SGHRS and CDR2 YFSETQ. The CDR3 runs 14 residues. The CDR3, as DNA: TGCGCCAGCAGCTTGGAAGTTCCAGGAAACACCATATATTTT. This translates into CASSLEVPGNTIYF. Together with reference TRBV5-1 and TRBJ1-3, the CDR3 gives the full variable domain: KAGVTQTPRYLIKTRGQQVTLSCSPISGHRSVSWYQQTPGQGLQFLFEYFSETQRNKGNFPGRFSGRQFSNSRSEMNVSTLELGDSALYLCASSLEVPGNTIYFGEGSWLTVV.

The rearrangement links TRBV5-6 to TRBJ2-2; either TRBD1 or TRBD2 may fit D (5 bases each). Trimming cost V 1 base and J 2 bases, with 12 bases left between them. The CDR3 consists of 16 residues. CDR1 and CDR2 (germline): SGHDT, YYEEEE. DNA for the CDR3: TGTGCCAGCAGCTTGATGGGGCTAGCTAACACCGGGGAGCTGTTTTTT. Amino acids: CASSLMGLANTGELFF.

The chain combines TRBV10-2 with TRBJ2-7; 9 nucleotides line up with TRBD1. The CDR3 spans 14 residues. After removal of 7 bases from V and 3 bases from J, the junction contained 7 bases not matched to a gene. CDR1 and CDR2 from the germline V gene are WSHSY and SAAADI. The CDR3 reads CASTRTGVFYEQYF. The CDR3 bases are TGCGCCAGCACTCGGACAGGGGTTTTCTACGAGCAGTACTTC.

V and J are TRBV19 and TRBJ1-5, with D unresolved. The CDR3 contains 16 residues. V gave up 6 bases and J gave up 2 bases, with 17 bases separating them. Germline V lookup: CDR1 LNHDA, CDR2 SQIVND (reference sequence). CDR3 sequence (DNA): TGTGCCAGTAGCCGGGTAGGATTTCGGGGCAATCAGCCCCAGCATTTT. This encodes CASSRVGFRGNQPQHF.